Presented here are 24 T cell receptor beta chains from one specimen sequenced in a study of T cell repertoires and leukemia-associated antigens. Antigens for these TCRs are unknown. MiXCR was run by TCRdb on the 5' RACE reads, yielding one entry per CDR3 protein. The data hold roughly 10,000 distinct CDR3 sequences, with about 43% observed a single time. Sequencing was performed on CD3+ T cells sorted from blood and cultured. The receptor set was obtained from a female donor in good health.

The rearrangement links TRBV6-5 to TRBJ2-1; D tentatively fits TRBD1 or TRBD2 (6 bases each). V shed 2 bases and J shed 0 bases, with 17 bases lying between them. The CDR3 loop spans 18 amino acids. Germline CDR1 and CDR2: MNHEY and SVGAGI. The DNA for the CDR3 is TGTGCCAGCAGTTACAATCCGGGGGCGAGGAGCTCCTACAATGAGCAGTTCTTC. Protein: CASSYNPGARSSYNEQFF.

In its sample, this clonotype ranks as medium-sized (0.01 to 0.1%). The genes are TRBV18 and TRBJ1-5; TRBD1 might be the D (5 bases). Germline V gives CDR1 KGHSH, CDR2 LQKENI. Trimming pared 5 bases from V and 3 bases from J, leaving 11 bases between. The CDR3 sequence is 14 residues long. CDR3 in DNA: TGTGCCAGCTCAATCGGGACGGACAATCAGCCCCAGCATTTT. Protein product: CASSIGTDNQPQHF.

Points on this clonotype: The CDR3 end shows no conserved phenylalanine or tryptophan, and so a read error is likely. The limits of the CDR3 on the DNA are not certain, so only TCRdb's listed CDR3 is given. V and J are TRBV8-2 and TRBJ1-5. TRBV8-2 is tagged as a pseudogene. The CDR3 numbers 10 amino acids, ends counted. CDR3 loop: CGQAHRCGLL.

This clonotype turned up a few times. The CDR3 DNA follows: TGCAGCGCTGTGAGGGGGTACACTGAAGCTTTCTTT. Translating gives CSAVRGYTEAFF. The rearrangement uses TRBV29-1 and TRBJ1-1, with D possibly matching TRBD1 (6 bases). The V and J ends lost 7 bases and 3 bases respectively, with 12 bases between them. Germline CDR1 is SQVTM and CDR2 is ANQGSEA. The CDR3 covers 12 residues.

Turning to this clonotype: This may be a read error, as it is one base from a much larger clone. The chain carries TRBV19 and TRBJ2-1; D remains unclear. The CDR3 contains 14 residues. Germline CDR1 and CDR2: LNHDA and SQIVND (reference sequence). Trimming left V 4 bases short and J 3 bases short, with 10 bases between. CDR3 in amino acids: CASSTTVNYNEQFF. The CDR3 DNA sequence: TGTGCCAGTAGTACGACTGTCAACTACAATGAGCAGTTCTTC.

This clonotype was seen a few times. The chain couples TRBV9 to TRBJ2-1, with TRBD2 matching over 8 bases. V lost 3 bases, J lost 6 bases, and 11 bases stayed unmatched. In germline, CDR1 is SGDLS, CDR2 YYNGEE. This CDR3 is 16 amino acids long. The CDR3 loop is CASSGPFSGKGNEQFF. CDR3 nucleotides: TGTGCCAGCAGCGGCCCTTTTAGCGGGAAGGGCAATGAGCAGTTCTTC.

The CDR3 DNA reads TGTGCCAGCAGCTTAGGGCGGGGGCAGGTCATGAACACTGAAGCTTTCTTT. Amino acid sequence: CASSLGRGQVMNTEAFF. The chain uses TRBV7-8 and TRBJ1-1, with D tentatively TRBD1 (6 bases). CDR3 length: 17 amino acids. Trimming took 1 base from V and 0 from J, leaving 15 bases between them. Germline-derived CDR1 and CDR2 are SGHVS and FQNEAQ.

This rearrangement joins TRBV12-3 or TRBV12-4 to TRBJ2-1; 9 nucleotides agree with TRBD2. The CDR3 is 17 residues long. V lost 0 bases to trimming and J lost 8 bases; unmatched junction nucleotides: 11. The CDR3 DNA reads TGTGCCAGCAGTTTAGCGCTTTTTGCGGGAGGGGACTATGAGCAGTTCTTC. Amino acids: CASSLALFAGGDYEQFF.

The rearrangement joins TRBV28 to TRBJ2-3, with no clear D. There are 15 residues in the CDR3. Between the trimmed V and J ends, which lost 2 bases and 1 base, there was a span of 10 bases. Germline V gives CDR1 MDHEN, CDR2 SYDVKM. The CDR3 nucleotides are TGTGCCAGCAGTTTAATGAGTTTGGGCACAGATACGCAGTATTTT. Encoded protein: CASSLMSLGTDTQYF.

As concerns this clonotype: This is likely a read error, given that the CDR3 carries no conserved phenylalanine or tryptophan at its end. The V gene is TRBV12-3 or TRBV12-4, the J gene TRBJ1-1, with D possibly TRBD1 on 5 matching bases. The CDR3 is 14 residues long. Here the CDR3 DNA reads TGTGCCAGCTGTTTTCATGGGGCGAACACTGAAGCTTTCTCT. Translating it yields CASCFHGANTEAFS.

This clonotype ranks as large. The V and J genes are TRBV6-2 or TRBV6-3 and TRBJ2-3; maybe TRBD2 (6 bases). V was cut by 5 bases and J by 0 bases, with 15 bases left in between. The V gene's germline CDR1 is MNHEY and CDR2 SVGEGT. The length of the CDR3 is 16 residues. This CDR3 reads CASSAEGSGSTDTQYF. Written as DNA, the CDR3 is TGTGCCAGCAGTGCCGAAGGTAGCGGAAGCACAGATACGCAGTATTTT.

This chain connects TRBV15 to TRBJ1-4; D gene uncertain. This CDR3 comprises 16 residues. CDR1 and CDR2 from the germline V gene are LNHNV and YYDKDF (reference sequence). V shed 2 bases and J shed 0 bases, with 10 bases lying between them. The CDR3 sequence is CATSRSGWATNEKLFF. CDR3 nucleotide sequence: TGTGCCACCAGCAGATCGGGGTGGGCAACTAATGAAAAACTGTTTTTT.

This clonotype was recorded at least ten times. The chain joins TRBV5-1 to TRBJ2-3; TRBD1 might be the D (6 bases). The CDR3 length is 14 residues. CDR1 is SGHRS, CDR2 YFSETQ, per germline. V was trimmed by 4 bases and J by 1 base, leaving 10 bases between them. DNA of the CDR3: TGCGCCAGCAGCCTAAGACAGGGCACAGATACGCAGTATTTT. This codes for CASSLRQGTDTQYF.

This clonotype showed up just once. The chain is built from TRBV12-3 or TRBV12-4 and TRBJ2-4; D unresolved. The CDR3 sequence is 14 residues long. With 4 bases removed from V and 9 bases from J, the gap between germline ends came to 16 bases. This chain's CDR3 is CASSWFFPQSIQYF. In DNA, the CDR3 is TGTGCCAGCAGTTGGTTCTTTCCCCAAAGCATTCAGTACTTC.

As concerns this clonotype: This clone may be a read error of a much larger clone one base away. The V gene is TRBV6-2 or TRBV6-3, the J gene TRBJ2-5; TRBD1 aligns across 7 bases. Germline V CDR1 and CDR2: MNHEY, SVGEGT. The CDR3 runs 14 residues. Here the CDR3 reads CASTTGTAQEIQYF. The CDR3 DNA reads TGTGCCAGCACTACCGGGACAGCCCAAGAGATCCAGTACTTC.

This clonotype is medium-sized in the sample. The J gene is TRBJ1-1, the V gene TRBV20-1; D is ambiguous. This CDR3 is built from 13 residues. Looked up from germline, CDR1 is DFQATT and CDR2 is SNEGSKA (reference sequence). Trimming removed 6 bases at V and 8 bases at J, with 19 bases between. The CDR3 region is CSALGRSLGEAFF. As DNA, the CDR3 is TGCAGTGCCCTCGGACGCTCTCTGGGGGAAGCTTTCTTT.

The gene calls are TRBV5-1 and TRBJ2-1; D is unresolved. The length of the CDR3 is 13 residues. V was pared by 4 bases and J by 4 bases, with 9 bases between. CDR1 SGHRS and CDR2 YFSETQ come from the germline V gene. The CDR3 sequence is CASSQNGYNEQFF. CDR3 bases: TGCGCCAGCAGCCAGAACGGATACAATGAGCAGTTCTTC.

A remark on this clonotype: One end of the junction does not line up with germline, which may come from a read error. The chain uses TRBV29-1 and TRBJ2-4; D call uncertain. From germline, CDR1 is SQVTM and CDR2 ANQGSEA. The CDR3 length is 15 residues. CDR3 sequence: CSVEDSKIAKNIQYF. CDR3 sequence (DNA): TGCAGCGTCGAAGATTCTAAAATAGCCAAAAACATTCAGTACTTC.

This clonotype was seen just once. The rearrangement links TRBV20-1 to TRBJ1-5; D might be TRBD1 (6 bases). Germline V gene lookup returns CDR1 DFQATT and CDR2 SNEGSKA (reference sequence). The CDR3 has 15 residues. Trimming stripped 5 bases from V and 1 base from J, with 15 bases between. In nucleotides, the CDR3 is TGCAGTGCTGCGCGGGGGACATCGAGCAATCAGCCCCAGCATTTT. Residues: CSAARGTSSNQPQHF.

V is TRBV20-1 and J is TRBJ2-1, with 11 positions matching TRBD2. The CDR3 contains 16 residues. Germline CDR1 DFQATT, CDR2 SNEGSKA (reference sequence). Trimming removed 5 bases from V and 7 bases from J; junction bases left unmatched: 13. The CDR3 region has the DNA TGCAGTGCTGGGGCGACTAGCGGGAAGCTGGAGAATGAGCAGTTCTTC. Protein: CSAGATSGKLENEQFF.

This clonotype is labeled medium-sized. The chain recombines TRBV6-5 with TRBJ1-5, with 12 bases matching TRBD1. This CDR3 comprises 15 residues. V trimming: 7 bases; J trimming: 1 base; junction bases outside the gene matches: 2. CDR1 is MNHEY, CDR2 SVGAGI, per germline. The CDR3 DNA reads as TGTGCCAGCAAGGGACAGGGGGCGAGCAATCAGCCCCAGCATTTT. It codes for CASKGQGASNQPQHF.

The chain is built from TRBV12-3 or TRBV12-4 and TRBJ2-7; TRBD1 might be the D (6 bases). V dropped 1 base and J dropped 2 bases, with 9 bases sitting between them. The CDR3 covers 14 residues. CDR3 nucleotides: TGTGCCAGCAGTTTAGGGGGACACGCCTACGAGCAGTACTTC. Protein sequence: CASSLGGHAYEQYF.

The chain is built from TRBV28 and TRBJ2-1, with D perhaps matching TRBD1 or TRBD2 (6 bases each). This CDR3 is built from 14 residues. Trimming left V 10 bases short and J 5 bases short, with 18 bases between. CDR1 MDHEN and CDR2 SYDVKM come from the germline V gene. The chain's CDR3 is CATGRGTSNNEQFF. For the CDR3, the DNA is TGTGCCACCGGAAGGGGGACTTCAAACAATGAGCAGTTCTTC.

This chain uses TRBV5-1 with TRBJ2-3, with D unclear. V dropped 4 bases and J dropped 3 bases, with 6 bases sitting between them. Germline V CDR1 and CDR2: SGHRS, YFSETQ. This CDR3 has 12 residues. This CDR3 reads CASSDKTDTQYF. DNA for the CDR3: TGCGCCAGCAGCGATAAAACAGATACGCAGTATTTT.